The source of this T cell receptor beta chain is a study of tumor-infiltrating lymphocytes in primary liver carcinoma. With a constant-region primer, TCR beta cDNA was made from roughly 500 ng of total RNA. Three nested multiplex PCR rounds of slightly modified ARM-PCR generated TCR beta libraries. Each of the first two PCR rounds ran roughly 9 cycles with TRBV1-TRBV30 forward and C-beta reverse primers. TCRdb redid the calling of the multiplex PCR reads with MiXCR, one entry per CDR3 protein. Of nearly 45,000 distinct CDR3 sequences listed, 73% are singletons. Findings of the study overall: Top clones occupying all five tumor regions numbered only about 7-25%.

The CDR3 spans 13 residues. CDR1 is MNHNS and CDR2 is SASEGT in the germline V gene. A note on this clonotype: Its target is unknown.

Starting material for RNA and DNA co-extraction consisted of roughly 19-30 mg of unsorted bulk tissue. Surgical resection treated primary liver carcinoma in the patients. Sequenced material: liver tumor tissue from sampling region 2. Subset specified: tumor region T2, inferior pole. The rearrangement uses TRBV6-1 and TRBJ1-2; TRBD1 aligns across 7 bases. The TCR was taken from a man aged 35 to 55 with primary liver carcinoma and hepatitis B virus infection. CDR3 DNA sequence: TGTACCAACAGTACGGGACAGTCATATGGCTACACCTTC. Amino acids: CTNSTGQSYGYTF.